This TCR beta chain stems from a study of T cell changes during pregnancy in multiple sclerosis. This CDR3 contains 14 residues. V lost 0 bases to trimming and J lost 1 base, with 6 bases between them. Per germline, CDR1 LGHNA and CDR2 YSLEER. Measured with immunoSEQ multiplex PCR; TCRdb has only the in-frame clones, and not every one. The sample includes some 39,000 clones, 85% to 95% of them seen just once. Sequenced: PBMCs (not recorded whether the cells were cultured). The rearrangement uses TRBV4-3 and TRBJ1-2; no clear D gene. The sequence came from a female donor with multiple sclerosis, enrolled in a pregnancy study. CDR3 sequence: CASSQDLSNYGYTF. The CDR3 region has the DNA TGCGCCAGCAGCCAAGATCTGAGTAACTATGGCTACACCTTC.